A selection of T cell receptor beta chains follows, all from one sample in a study of OX40 agonist ivuxolimab in advanced cancers. Using immunoSEQ multiplex PCR, the repertoire was profiled, and TCRdb retains in-frame clones only, with some absent. This sample carries more than 70,000 clones, approximately 83% of them seen once, and the ten largest clones take roughly 0.58%. The sample was CD4+ or CD8+ T cells sorted from blood, taken in a trial of the OX40 agonist ivuxolimab. The receptors were gathered from an adult with an advanced solid tumor such as melanoma, head and neck, liver or kidney cancer. CDR3s include the opening cysteine and the closing phenylalanine or tryptophan. The D gene is left open where the match is weak. Clone size appears in some rows only: once, few, many, or a class for an expanded clone.

v_call	clone_size	j_call	d_call	cdr3_aa	cdr3_nt
TRBV7-2	-	TRBJ2-3	TRBD2	CASSAIGTSGATDTQYF	TGTGCCAGCAGCGCTATCGGGACTAGCGGGGCCACAGATACGCAGTATTTT
TRBV21-1	-	TRBJ2-3	-	CASSKRKGQGLWDTQYF	TGTGCCAGCAGCAAAAGGAAGGGACAGGGTTTGTGGGATACGCAGTATTTT
TRBV27	-	TRBJ1-1	TRBD1	CASRLRQGGSVNTEAFF	TGTGCCAGCAGACTCAGACAGGGAGGGTCGGTGAACACTGAAGCTTTCTTT
TRBV20-1	-	TRBJ2-7	-	CSAPYGIEQYF	TGCAGTGCCCCGTACGGAATCGAGCAGTACTTC
TRBV2	-	TRBJ2-7	TRBD1	CATGQGVVSYEQYF	TGTGCCACAGGACAGGGGGTCGTCTCCTACGAGCAGTACTTC
TRBV7-6	-	TRBJ2-5	TRBD2	CASSGGLADRNQETQYF	TGTGCCAGCAGCGGCGGACTAGCGGACCGCAACCAAGAGACCCAGTACTTC
TRBV6-6	-	TRBJ2-7	TRBD1	CASSYSKGGPSYEQYF	TGTGCCAGCAGTTACTCGAAAGGGGGCCCCTCCTACGAGCAGTACTTC
TRBV30	once	TRBJ2-5	-	CAWSVRVRETQYF	TGTGCCTGGAGTGTCAGGGTCCGAGAGACCCAGTACTTC
TRBV6-1	few	TRBJ2-5	TRBD1	CASSTGTGGETQYF	TGTGCCAGCAGCACCGGGACAGGGGGAGAGACCCAGTACTTC
TRBV7-2	-	TRBJ2-7	TRBD2	CASSLALSGTAYEQYF	TGTGCCAGCAGCTTAGCCCTTAGCGGGACCGCCTACGAGCAGTACTTC
TRBV7-2	-	TRBJ2-7	-	CASSSGTYNSYEQYF	TGTGCCAGCAGCTCCGGGACATACAACTCCTACGAGCAGTACTTC
TRBV11-1	-	TRBJ2-7	TRBD1	CASSLHRTGAYEQYF	TGTGCCAGCAGCCTGCATAGGACAGGGGCCTACGAGCAGTACTTC